Presented here are 11 T cell receptor beta chains from one specimen sequenced in a study of early T cells in non-severe SARS-CoV-2 infection. TCRdb used MiXCR to reprocess the 5' RACE reads, holding one entry per CDR3 protein. The profile shows roughly 33,000 distinct CDR3 sequences, about 5% of them singletons. The specimen was whole blood. These TCRs come from an adult who was a healthcare worker with PCR-confirmed SARS-CoV-2 infection or an uninfected control (not recorded which).

There are a few counts of this clonotype. The CDR3 here is CSARRQPQETQYF. CDR3 DNA sequence: TGCAGTGCTAGAAGACAGCCGCAAGAGACCCAGTACTTC. The chain has TRBV20-1 and TRBJ2-5, with D possibly being TRBD1 (5 bases). V lost 2 bases, J lost 2 bases, and 9 bases lay in between. The V gene's germline CDR1 is DFQATT and CDR2 SNEGSKA (reference sequence). The CDR3 is 13 amino acids.

Ten or more counts support this clonotype. V usage is TRBV5-5 and J usage is TRBJ2-7, with TRBD1 identical over 8 bases. After removal of 0 bases from V and 3 bases from J, the junction contained 2 bases not matched to a gene. Germline V gives CDR1 SGHKS, CDR2 YYEKEE (reference sequence). There are 14 residues in the CDR3. The CDR3 nucleotides are TGTGCCAGCAGCTTGGGGACAGGGAACTACGAGCAGTACTTC. As protein: CASSLGTGNYEQYF.

This clonotype was seen repeatedly, ten times or more. The chain combines TRBV4-3 with TRBJ1-4; D is perhaps TRBD1 (6 bases). Trimming stripped 0 bases from V and 12 bases from J, with 23 bases between. CDR1 LGHNA and CDR2 YSLEER come from the germline V gene. There are 17 residues in the CDR3. This chain's CDR3 is CASSQDAGGLRTHQLFF. The CDR3 nucleotides are TGCGCCAGCAGCCAAGATGCCGGGGGGCTACGGACGCATCAACTGTTTTTT.

The chain links TRBV29-1 to TRBJ2-2, with D perhaps TRBD1 (5 bases). V was shortened by 6 bases and J by 5 bases, with 7 bases between the two germline ends. From germline, CDR1 is SQVTM and CDR2 ANQGSEA. This CDR3 comprises 11 residues. This CDR3 is CSVGHTGELFF. The CDR3 DNA reads TGCAGCGTGGGGCATACCGGGGAGCTGTTTTTT.

At least ten counts were recorded for this clonotype. The V call is TRBV27, the J call TRBJ2-7; D is uncertain. From germline, CDR1 is MNHEY and CDR2 SMNVEV (reference sequence). The CDR3 runs 13 residues. The ends were cut back, 3 bases at V and 2 bases at J, with 8 bases in the middle. CDR3 residues: CASSFAGPYEQYF. The CDR3 DNA reads as TGTGCCAGCAGTTTCGCTGGCCCCTACGAGCAGTACTTC.

Ten or more counts support this clonotype. The chain carries TRBV19 and TRBJ1-6, with 8 bases aligning to TRBD1. Losses at the gene ends were 5 bases for V and 10 bases for J; bases not matched to a gene: 4. CDR3 size: 13 residues. CDR1 and CDR2 (germline): LNHDA, SQIVND (reference sequence). The CDR3 sequence: CASSSPGGSPLHF. The CDR3 nucleotides are TGTGCCAGTAGTTCCCCAGGGGGCTCACCCCTCCACTTT.

This clonotype appeared many times. The J gene is TRBJ1-1, the V gene TRBV6-6; D ambiguous. Looked up from germline, CDR1 is MNHNY and CDR2 is SVGAGI (reference sequence). V was cut by 3 bases and J by 1 base, with 18 bases left in between. The CDR3 consists of 17 residues. The CDR3 reads CASSYAADRVSNTEAFF. Here the CDR3 DNA reads TGTGCCAGCAGTTATGCCGCAGATCGAGTTTCGAACACTGAAGCTTTCTTT.

Ten or more counts support this clonotype. The chain links TRBV12-3 or TRBV12-4 to TRBJ1-1, with D possibly matching TRBD1 (5 bases). The CDR3 has 14 residues. Trimming took off 10 bases at V and 2 bases at J, with 17 bases between the two ends. CDR3 sequence reads: CATQETGLNTEAFF. The CDR3 DNA reads as TGTGCCACCCAAGAAACAGGCCTCAACACTGAAGCTTTCTTT.

This clonotype showed up many times. The chain has TRBV9 and TRBJ1-2; tentative D call: TRBD1 (5 bases). This CDR3 has 13 amino acids. Germline CDR1 and CDR2: SGDLS and YYNGEE. Between the trimmed V and J ends, which lost 1 base and 6 bases, there was a span of 10 bases. The DNA of the CDR3 is TGTGCCAGCAGCGTAAAGGGGAGAGATGGCTACACCTTC. Protein product: CASSVKGRDGYTF.

The chain links TRBV4-1 to TRBJ1-1, with 10 positions matching TRBD1. Germline lookup yields CDR1 MGHRA and CDR2 YSYEKL. V trimming: 1 base; J trimming: 3 bases; junction bases outside the gene matches: 5. CDR3 length: 16 residues. The CDR3 sequence: CASSQAGTGADTEAFF. The CDR3 region has the DNA TGCGCCAGCAGCCAAGCCGGGACAGGGGCGGACACTGAAGCTTTCTTT.

Ten or more counts support this clonotype. This chain links TRBV6-5 with TRBJ2-3; 10 nucleotides line up with TRBD2. Losses at the gene ends were 0 bases for V and 8 bases for J; bases not matched to a gene: 8. CDR3 length equals 16 residues. CDR1 is MNHEY and CDR2 is SVGAGI in the germline V gene. The CDR3 reads CASSYSNLAGEGTQYF. CDR3 nucleotide sequence: TGTGCCAGCAGTTACTCGAATCTAGCGGGGGAGGGTACGCAGTATTTT.